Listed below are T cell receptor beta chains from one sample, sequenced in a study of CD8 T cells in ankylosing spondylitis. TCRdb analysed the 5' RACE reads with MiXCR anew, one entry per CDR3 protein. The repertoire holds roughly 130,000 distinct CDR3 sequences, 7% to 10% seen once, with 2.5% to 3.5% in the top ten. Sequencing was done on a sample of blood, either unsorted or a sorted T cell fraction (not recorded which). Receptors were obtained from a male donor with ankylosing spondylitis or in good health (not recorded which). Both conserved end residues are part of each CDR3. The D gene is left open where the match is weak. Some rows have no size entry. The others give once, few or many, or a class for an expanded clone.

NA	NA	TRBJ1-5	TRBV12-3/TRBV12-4	CASSLGNHQPQHF	TGTGCCAGCAGTTTGGGGAACCATCAGCCCCAGCATTTT
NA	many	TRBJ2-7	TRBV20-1	CSARGGGNPYEQYF	TGCAGTGCTAGGGGAGGCGGGAACCCCTACGAGCAGTACTTC
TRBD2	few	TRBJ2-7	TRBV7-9	CASSPTSGSVPYYEQYF	TGTGCCAGCAGCCCGACTAGCGGGAGTGTCCCCTACTACGAGCAGTACTTC
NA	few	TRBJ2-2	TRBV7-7	CASSSGTTAGTGELFF	TGTGCTAGCAGCTCCGGGACCACTGCGGGCACCGGGGAGCTGTTTTTT
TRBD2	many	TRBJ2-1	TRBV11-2	CASSLEVLAGELFF	TGTGCCAGCAGCTTAGAAGTACTAGCGGGAGAACTGTTCTTC
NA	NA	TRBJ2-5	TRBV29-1	CSVDGLQEGAGETQYF	TGCAGCGTTGATGGATTGCAGGAGGGGGCCGGGGAGACCCAGTACTTC
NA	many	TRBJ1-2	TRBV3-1	CASSQENRHRANYGYTF	TGTGCCAGCAGCCAAGAGAACCGGCACAGGGCTAACTATGGCTACACCTTC
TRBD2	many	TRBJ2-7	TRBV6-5	CAISYMAGAEQYF	TGTGCCATCAGTTATATGGCGGGAGCCGAGCAGTACTTC
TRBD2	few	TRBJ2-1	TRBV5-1	CASSSIGPTSGSSYNEQFF	TGCGCCAGCAGCTCAATAGGGCCAACTAGCGGTAGCTCCTACAATGAGCAGTTCTTC
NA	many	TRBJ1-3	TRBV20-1	CSALGPGSGNTIYF	TGCAGTGCTCTCGGACCGGGCTCTGGAAACACCATATATTTT
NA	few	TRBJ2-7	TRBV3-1	CASSPGTFGADEQYF	TGTGCCAGCAGCCCCGGGACCTTCGGTGCTGACGAGCAGTACTTC
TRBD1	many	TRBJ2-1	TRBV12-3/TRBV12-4	CASSIGQGAYNEQFF	TGTGCCAGCAGCATTGGACAGGGGGCCTACAATGAGCAGTTCTTC
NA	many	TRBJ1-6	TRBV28	CAIRQEHNSPLHF	TGTGCCATCAGACAGGAACATAATTCACCCCTCCACTTT
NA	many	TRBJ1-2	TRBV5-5	CASSLGQPQPNYGYTF	TGTGCCAGCAGCTTGGGACAGCCTCAGCCTAACTATGGCTACACCTTC
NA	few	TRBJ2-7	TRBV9	CASSAQGAAYEQYF	TGTGCCAGCAGCGCACAGGGAGCGGCCTACGAGCAGTACTTC
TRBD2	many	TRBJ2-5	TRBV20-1	CSASGLAGVETQYF	TGCAGTGCTAGTGGGCTAGCGGGAGTTGAGACCCAGTACTTC
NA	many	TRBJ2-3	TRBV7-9	CASSLGGIEQYF	TGTGCCAGCAGCCTTGGAGGGATAGAGCAGTATTTT
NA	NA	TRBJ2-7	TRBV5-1	CASSFTPGEFTEQYF	TGCGCCAGCAGCTTTACCCCCGGAGAATTTACGGAGCAGTACTTC